This T cell receptor (beta chain) derives from a study of blood T cells in healthy people across ages. This clonotype was observed a few times. What it binds is not known. Alongside a J-beta primer mix, a sample-barcoded 5' primer served in a second PCR lasting about 6 to 11 cycles. TCRdb ran MiXCR on the 5' RACE reads and lists one entry per CDR3 protein. Of around 1,800,000 distinct CDR3 sequences in the sample, more than 35% were seen once. The CDR3 loop spans 14 amino acids. The germline V gene encodes CDR1 SGHTA and CDR2 FQGNSA. Deletions cut 5 bases from V and 7 bases from J, with 15 bases between. Whole-study results and caveats: Because sorting was not performed, PBMCs prevented conclusive naive versus antigen-experienced comparison.

The receptor was isolated from a human donor in good health. Sequenced: blood. V is TRBV7-2 and J is TRBJ2-1; D may match TRBD1 or TRBD2 (6 bases each). CDR3 residues: CASSPRGQGNEQFF. DNA of the CDR3: TGTGCCAGCAGCCCTCGGGGGCAGGGGAATGAGCAGTTCTTC.